The 17 T cell receptor beta chains below were found in one sample sequenced in a study of T cell responses to AZD1222 COVID-19 vaccine. Only in-frame clones appear in the TCRdb table, and some are missing; sequencing was by immunoSEQ multiplex PCR. The sample has about 110,000 clones, nearly 90% seen once; the top ten hold 4.8%. Sequences were derived from peripheral blood, sampled 28 days after the second AZD1222 dose. The receptors were gathered from an adult who received the AZD1222 COVID-19 vaccine.

In the case of this clone: The junction does not match germline at one end; this may be a read error. V and J are TRBV2 and TRBJ2-4, with D perhaps being TRBD1 or TRBD2 (5 bases each). This CDR3 has 12 amino acids. Germline V CDR1 and CDR2: SNHLY, FYNNEI. The CDR3 spells CASTPAGTLPSF. CDR3 nucleotides: TGTGCCAGCACTCCGGCAGGGACCCTGCCGTCCTTC.

This chain connects TRBV10-3 to TRBJ2-2; 7 nucleotides agree with TRBD1. V lost 0 bases to trimming and J lost 4 bases; unmatched junction nucleotides: 8. This CDR3 contains 17 residues. Germline V lookup: CDR1 ENHRY, CDR2 SYGVKD. CDR3 nucleotides: TGTGCCATCAGTGAGTCGAAGGGGGCCCAACCCACCGGGGAGCTGTTTTTT. This sequence encodes CAISESKGAQPTGELFF.

This clone was seen just once. The chain joins TRBV5-5 to TRBJ2-3, with TRBD2 identical over 10 bases. Germline assignment: CDR1 SGHKS and CDR2 YYEKEE (reference sequence). V lost 4 bases, J lost 6 bases, and 20 bases stayed unmatched. This CDR3 is 19 amino acids long. The CDR3 DNA reads as TGTGCCAGCAGCGCGGCCGGGGGCCTAGCGGGGGCCCCTACGGATACGCAGTATTTT. This sequence encodes CASSAAGGLAGAPTDTQYF. Variable domain in full (rest from reference TRBV5-5 and TRBJ2-3): DAGVTQSPTHLIKTRGQQVTLRCSPISGHKSVSWYQQVLGQGPQFIFQYYEKEERGRGNFPDRFSARQFPNYSSELNVNALLLGDSALYLCASSAAGGLAGAPTDTQYFGPGTRLTVL.

The chain is built from TRBV5-4 and TRBJ1-1; the D gene is possibly TRBD1 (5 bases). The ends were cut back, 3 bases at V and 3 bases at J, with 12 bases in the middle. The CDR3 has 14 amino acids. Germline-derived CDR1 and CDR2 are SGHNT and YYREEE (reference sequence). In DNA, the CDR3 is TGTGCCAGCAGCTCTAGGGGAGGGGACACTGAAGCTTTCTTT. Translated, it gives CASSSRGGDTEAFF.

V usage is TRBV11-2 and J usage is TRBJ1-2; 8 bases map to TRBD1. V gave up 5 bases and J gave up 4 bases; unmatched junction bases: 3. The length of the CDR3 is 13 residues. The germline V gene has CDR1 SGHAT and CDR2 FQNNGV. The CDR3 DNA reads TGTGCCAGCAGCGGACAGGGAATCTATGGCTACACCTTC. It is translated as CASSGQGIYGYTF.

This chain uses TRBV12-3 or TRBV12-4 with TRBJ1-2; 7 nucleotides align to TRBD1. This CDR3 has 13 amino acids. V lost 7 bases, J lost 5 bases, and 7 bases stayed unmatched. CDR3 DNA sequence: TGTGCCAGCACCCCGACAGGGCAGTATGGCTACACCTTC. It translates to CASTPTGQYGYTF.

This sequence joins TRBV21-1 and TRBJ1-4. TRBV21-1 is an annotated pseudogene. The CDR3 is made up of 15 amino acids. This CDR3 is CASSKPGPGDEKLFF. DNA of the CDR3: TGTGCCAGCAGCAAACCAGGGCCGGGGGATGAAAAACTGTTTTTT.

With regard to this clone: The junction and the germline gene differ at one end; a read error may be behind it. This sequence joins TRBV4-3 and TRBJ2-7; 9 nucleotides line up with TRBD2. The CDR3 loop spans 16 amino acids. Germline CDR1 is LGHNA and CDR2 is YSLEER. The CDR3 loop reads CASSEDPWAGGHEQYF. CDR3 sequence (DNA): TGCGCCAGCAGCGAAGACCCCTGGGCGGGGGGGCACGAGCAGTACTTC.

The CDR3 spells CASSLEGQSTGELFF. The CDR3 DNA reads TGTGCCAGCAGCTTGGAGGGACAGAGCACCGGGGAGCTGTTTTTT. V is TRBV5-4 and J is TRBJ2-2; TRBD1 matches 7 bases. The CDR3 is 15 residues long. The V gene end was trimmed by 0 bases and the J gene end by 4 bases; junction bases not matched to a gene: 3. Germline-derived CDR1 and CDR2 are SGHNT and YYREEE (reference sequence).

CDR3 sequence reads: CASTPGQTYEQYF. The CDR3 DNA follows: TGTGCCAGCACACCGGGACAAACCTACGAGCAGTACTTC. The chain has TRBV12-3 or TRBV12-4 and TRBJ2-7; D possibly corresponds to TRBD1 (6 bases). With 7 bases removed from V and 2 bases from J, the gap between germline ends came to 12 bases. The CDR3 extends over 13 amino acids.

The chain joins TRBV9 to TRBJ2-5, with 7 positions matching TRBD1. The length of the CDR3 is 15 residues. The trim removed 0 bases at V and 5 bases at J, leaving 7 bases unmatched. CDR1 and CDR2 (germline): SGDLS, YYNGEE. The CDR3 loop reads CASSVGTGARETQYF. In nucleotides, the CDR3 is TGTGCCAGCAGCGTAGGAACAGGGGCAAGGGAGACCCAGTACTTC.

This clone was seen only once. This chain joins TRBV12-3 or TRBV12-4 and TRBJ1-2, with 7 bases aligning to TRBD1. The CDR3 spans 12 residues. V lost 3 bases, J lost 12 bases, and 7 bases stayed unmatched. CDR3 DNA sequence: TGTGCCAGCAGTTTGGTGAGGGGGCAGAACACCTTC. Its protein product is CASSLVRGQNTF.

The V and J genes are TRBV9 and TRBJ1-1, with 11 bases aligning to TRBD1. Germline V CDR1 and CDR2: SGDLS, YYNGEE. This CDR3 is 18 amino acids long. V was pared by 4 bases and J by 0 bases, with 11 bases of the junction left unmatched. CDR3 residues: CASSPRGTGGWMNTEAFF. The CDR3 DNA follows: TGTGCCAGCAGCCCCCGGGGGACAGGGGGTTGGATGAACACTGAAGCTTTCTTT.

The chain links TRBV5-5 to TRBJ2-4; the D gene is possibly TRBD2 (5 bases). Trimming left V 4 bases short and J 8 bases short, with 10 bases between. Germline V gene sequence: CDR1 SGHKS, CDR2 YYEKEE (reference sequence). The CDR3 length is 12 residues. CDR3 coding DNA: TGTGCCAGCAGCACCGGGGTTTACATTCAGTACTTC. As protein: CASSTGVYIQYF.

The rearrangement joins TRBV4-1 to TRBJ2-7; D remains unclear. Germline assignment: CDR1 MGHRA and CDR2 YSYEKL. This CDR3 has 15 amino acids. V shed 0 bases and J shed 3 bases, with 12 bases lying between them. CDR3 DNA: TGCGCCAGCAGCCAAGATCTGGACGATTACTACGAGCAGTACTTC. It codes for CASSQDLDDYYEQYF.

This chain links TRBV9 with TRBJ1-1; 12 nucleotides match TRBD1. J lost 8 bases, V lost 0 bases, and 8 bases had no gene match. Germline V gene data show CDR1 as SGDLS and CDR2 as YYNGEE. The CDR3 extends over 16 amino acids. CDR3 in amino acids: CASSVGWGTGGEEAFF. The CDR3 DNA sequence: TGTGCCAGCAGCGTAGGGTGGGGGACAGGGGGCGAAGAAGCTTTCTTT.

The rearrangement uses TRBV5-4 and TRBJ2-1; maybe TRBD1 (7 bases). Germline assignment: CDR1 SGHNT and CDR2 YYREEE (reference sequence). V lost 4 bases and J lost 8, with 22 bases in between. The CDR3 sequence is 16 residues long. As DNA, the CDR3 is TGTGCCAGCAGCCCCGGCCGGGCGGGACAGCAGGATGAGCAGTTCTTC. Translation: CASSPGRAGQQDEQFF.